A selection of T cell receptor beta chains follows, all from one sample in a study of technical replicates of blood from several donors. Sequencing was performed with immunoSEQ multiplex PCR; in TCRdb, only in-frame clones are kept and a portion is missing. There are about 69,000 clones in the sample; about 87% occur only once, and roughly 5% lies in the top ten. Material for sequencing was PBMCs. The receptors originated from a human donor in good health. Some clones in this sample may be carry-over from other donors' samples. The CDR3 runs from the conserved cysteine through the conserved F or W. D genes are given only for firm matches. Clone size appears in some rows only: once, few, many, or a class for an expanded clone.

>TRBV11-2|NA|NA|TRBJ2-5
CASSLVGGSGQGETQYF
TGTGCCAGCAGCTTAGTCGGTGGTAGCGGGCAGGGGGAGACCCAGTACTTC
>TRBV29-1|TRBD1|NA|TRBJ2-1
CSVEGFALGQPYNEQFF
TGCAGCGTTGAAGGGTTCGCGTTGGGACAGCCATACAATGAGCAGTTCTTC
>TRBV30|TRBD2|NA|TRBJ2-7
CAGTLSGSIYEQYF
TGTGCGGGGACCCTTAGCGGGAGTATTTACGAGCAGTACTTC
>TRBV2|NA|NA|TRBJ2-3
CASSDKSWYYQSTDTQYF
TGTGCCAGCAGTGATAAGTCCTGGTACTACCAAAGCACAGATACGCAGTATTTT
>TRBV7-2|NA|NA|TRBJ1-5
CASSLVGDSNQPQHF
TGTGCCAGCAGCTTGGTCGGGGATAGCAATCAGCCCCAGCATTTT
>TRBV2|NA|NA|TRBJ2-2
CASSPNSITGELFF
TGTGCCAGCAGTCCGAATAGTATAACCGGGGAGCTGTTTTTT
>TRBV2|NA|once|TRBJ2-7
CASSRSGYEQYF
TGTGCCAGCAGTCGATCGGGGTACGAGCAGTACTTC
>TRBV11-3|NA|NA|TRBJ2-3
CASSFRYF
TGTGCCAGCAGCTTTAGGTATTTT
>TRBV11-2|TRBD1|NA|TRBJ1-1
CASRAGTVMNTEAFF
TGTGCCAGCAGGGCCGGGACAGTCATGAACACTGAAGCTTTCTTT
>TRBV7-3|TRBD2|NA|TRBJ2-1
CASSLAPSGYNEQFF
TGTGCCAGCAGCTTAGCTCCTAGCGGGTACAATGAGCAGTTCTTC
>TRBV5-4|NA|NA|TRBJ2-5
CASSPRGAGETQYF
TGTGCCAGCAGCCCTCGGGGGGCGGGAGAGACCCAGTACTTC
>TRBV2|TRBD2|NA|TRBJ2-2
CASRPAGGRTGELFF
TGTGCCAGCAGACCGGCGGGAGGGAGGACCGGGGAGCTGTTTTTT
>TRBV7-2|TRBD1|NA|TRBJ2-1
CASSIDRGYEQFF
TGTGCCAGCAGCATAGACAGGGGCTATGAGCAGTTCTTC
>TRBV30|NA|NA|TRBJ1-6
CAWSVGGVGSPLHF
TGTGCCTGGAGTGTAGGAGGGGTAGGTTCACCCCTCCACTTT
>TRBV10-2|NA|NA|TRBJ1-1
CATSSQGNTEAFF
TGCGCCACCAGTTCACAGGGGAACACTGAAGCTTTCTTT
>TRBV7-9|NA|NA|TRBJ1-4
CASSQILSTNEKLFF
TGTGCCAGCAGCCAAATACTATCAACTAATGAAAAACTGTTTTTT
>TRBV4-3|NA|NA|TRBJ1-2
CASSQDKQGYGYTF
TGCGCCAGCAGCCAAGACAAACAGGGCTATGGCTACACCTTC
>TRBV6-5|TRBD1|NA|TRBJ2-3
CASSYYGTGQIDTQYF
TGTGCCAGCAGTTATTATGGGACAGGGCAAATAGATACGCAGTATTTT
>TRBV2|NA|NA|TRBJ1-4
CASTTNTPRSEKLFF
TGTGCCAGCACTACTAATACCCCCCGGAGTGAAAAACTGTTTTTT
>TRBV7-2|TRBD2|NA|TRBJ2-7
CASSGGVNRRVSYEQYF
TGTGCCAGCAGCGGGGGGGTGAACCGGCGAGTCTCCTACGAGCAGTACTTC
>TRBV19|TRBD1|NA|TRBJ1-2
CASRGTGVWYGYTF
TGTGCCAGTAGGGGGACAGGAGTTTGGTATGGCTACACCTTC
>TRBV2|NA|NA|TRBJ2-7
CASGGLGLSSYEQYF
TGTGCCAGTGGGGGACTGGGTCTAAGCTCCTACGAGCAGTACTTC
>TRBV2|TRBD1|few|TRBJ2-6
CASNARTGGSGANVLTF
TGTGCCAGCAACGCCCGGACAGGGGGCTCTGGGGCCAACGTCCTGACTTTC
>TRBV10-3|NA|NA|TRBJ2-1
CAISESSLGGGIYYNEQFF
TGTGCCATCAGTGAGTCGAGTCTCGGTGGCGGGATCTACTACAATGAGCAGTTCTTC
>TRBV30|NA|NA|TRBJ1-4
CAWAGISTNEKLFF
TGTGCCTGGGCAGGCATTTCAACTAATGAAAAACTGTTTTTT
>TRBV6-5|TRBD2|NA|TRBJ2-1
CASSPRGGLNEQFF
TGTGCCAGCAGCCCCCGGGGGGGCCTAAATGAGCAGTTCTTC
>TRBV2|NA|NA|TRBJ1-5
CASREQEGAQPQHF
TGTGCCAGCAGGGAACAGGAGGGCGCTCAGCCCCAGCATTTT